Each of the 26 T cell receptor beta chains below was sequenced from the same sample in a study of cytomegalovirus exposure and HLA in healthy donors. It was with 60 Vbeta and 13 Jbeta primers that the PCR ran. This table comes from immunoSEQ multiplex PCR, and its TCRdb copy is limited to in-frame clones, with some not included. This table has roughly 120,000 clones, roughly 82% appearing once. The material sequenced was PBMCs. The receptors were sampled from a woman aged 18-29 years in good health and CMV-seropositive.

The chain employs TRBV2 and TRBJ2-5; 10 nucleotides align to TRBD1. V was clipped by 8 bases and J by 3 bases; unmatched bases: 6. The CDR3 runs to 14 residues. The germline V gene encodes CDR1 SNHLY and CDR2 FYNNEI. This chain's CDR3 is CASLEGTGEETQYF. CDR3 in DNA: TGTGCCAGCCTAGAGGGGACAGGGGAAGAGACCCAGTACTTC.

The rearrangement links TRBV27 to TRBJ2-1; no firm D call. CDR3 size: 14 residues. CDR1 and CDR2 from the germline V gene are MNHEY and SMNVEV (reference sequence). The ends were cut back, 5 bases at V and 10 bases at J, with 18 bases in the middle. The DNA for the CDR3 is TGTGCCAGCAGTATCTTCGGTTCTCCCCGGGAGCAGTTCTTC. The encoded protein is CASSIFGSPREQFF.

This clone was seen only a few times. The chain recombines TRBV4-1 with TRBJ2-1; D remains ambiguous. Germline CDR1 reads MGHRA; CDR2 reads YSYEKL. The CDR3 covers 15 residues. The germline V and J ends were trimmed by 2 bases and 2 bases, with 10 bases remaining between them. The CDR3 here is CASSQPLSTYNEQFF. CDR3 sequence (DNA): TGCGCCAGCAGCCAACCGCTCAGTACCTACAATGAGCAGTTCTTC.

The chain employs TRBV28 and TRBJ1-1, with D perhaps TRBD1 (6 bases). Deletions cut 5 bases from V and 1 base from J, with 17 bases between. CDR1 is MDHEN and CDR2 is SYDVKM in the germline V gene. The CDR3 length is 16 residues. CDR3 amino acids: CASSGLKAGQNTEAFF. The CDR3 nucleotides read TGTGCCAGCAGTGGATTAAAAGCGGGACAGAACACTGAAGCTTTCTTT.

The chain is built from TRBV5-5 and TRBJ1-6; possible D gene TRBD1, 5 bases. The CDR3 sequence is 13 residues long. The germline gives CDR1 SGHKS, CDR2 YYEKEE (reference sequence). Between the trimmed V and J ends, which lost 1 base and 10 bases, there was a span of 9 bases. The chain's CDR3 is CASSLSGESPLHF. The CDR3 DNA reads TGTGCCAGCAGCTTGTCGGGGGAATCACCCCTCCACTTT.

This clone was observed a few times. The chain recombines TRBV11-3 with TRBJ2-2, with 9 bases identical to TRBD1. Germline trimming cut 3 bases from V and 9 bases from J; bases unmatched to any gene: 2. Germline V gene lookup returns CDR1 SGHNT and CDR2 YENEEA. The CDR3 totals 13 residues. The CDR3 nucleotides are TGTGCCAGCAGCTTTACAGGGGGCCGGGAGCTGTTTTTT. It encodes CASSFTGGRELFF. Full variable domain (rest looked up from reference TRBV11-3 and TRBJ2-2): EAGVVQSPRYKIIEKKQPVAFWCNPISGHNTLYWYLQNLGQGPELLIRYENEEAVDDSQLPKDRFSAERLKGVDSTLKIQPAELGDSAVYLCASSFTGGRELFFGEGSRLTVL.

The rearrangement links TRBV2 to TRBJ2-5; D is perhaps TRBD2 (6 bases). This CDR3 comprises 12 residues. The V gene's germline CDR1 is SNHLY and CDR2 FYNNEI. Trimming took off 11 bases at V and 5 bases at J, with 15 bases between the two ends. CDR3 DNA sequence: TGTGCCGGAGGGGCGGGTTGGGAGACCCAGTACTTC. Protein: CAGGAGWETQYF.

DNA for the CDR3: TGTGCTAGTGCCAATGGACTAGCGGCAGACAATGAGCAGTTCTTC. Its protein product is CASANGLAADNEQFF. The chain is built from TRBV12-5 and TRBJ2-1; 10 positions match TRBD2. Germline loops: CDR1 LGHNT, CDR2 FRNRAP. CDR3 length equals 15 residues. Germline trimming cut 7 bases from V and 5 bases from J; bases unmatched to any gene: 8.

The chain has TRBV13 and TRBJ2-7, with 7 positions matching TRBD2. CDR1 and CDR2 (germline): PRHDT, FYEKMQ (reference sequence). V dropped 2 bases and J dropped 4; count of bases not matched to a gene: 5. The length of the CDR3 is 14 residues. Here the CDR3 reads CASSLSLAVYEQYF. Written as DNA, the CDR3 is TGTGCCAGCAGCTTAAGTCTAGCGGTATACGAGCAGTACTTC. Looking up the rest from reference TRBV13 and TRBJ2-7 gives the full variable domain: AAGVIQSPRHLIKEKRETATLKCYPIPRHDTVYWYQQGPGQDPQFLISFYEKMQSDKGSIPDRFSAQQFSDYHSELNMSSLELGDSALYFCASSLSLAVYEQYFGPGTRLTVT.

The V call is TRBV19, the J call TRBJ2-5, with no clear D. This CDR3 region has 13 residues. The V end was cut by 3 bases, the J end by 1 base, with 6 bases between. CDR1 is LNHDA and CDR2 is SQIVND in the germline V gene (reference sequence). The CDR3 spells CASSINSQETQYF. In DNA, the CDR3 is TGTGCCAGTAGTATTAACAGCCAAGAGACCCAGTACTTC.

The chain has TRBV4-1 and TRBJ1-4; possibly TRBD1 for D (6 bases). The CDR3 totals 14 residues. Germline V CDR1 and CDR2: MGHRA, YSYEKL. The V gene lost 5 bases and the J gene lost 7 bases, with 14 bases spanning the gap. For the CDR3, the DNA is TGCGCCAGCAGCTACAGGGCTTTGGGTGAAAAACTGTTTTTT. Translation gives CASSYRALGEKLFF.

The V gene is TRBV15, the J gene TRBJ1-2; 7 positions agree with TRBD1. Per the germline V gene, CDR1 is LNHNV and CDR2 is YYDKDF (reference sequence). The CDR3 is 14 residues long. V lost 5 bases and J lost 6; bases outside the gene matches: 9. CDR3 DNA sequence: TGTGCCACCAGCGGTCTACAGGGGAGTGATGGCTACACCTTC. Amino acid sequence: CATSGLQGSDGYTF. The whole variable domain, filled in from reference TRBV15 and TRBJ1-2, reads DAMVIQNPRYQVTQFGKPVTLSCSQTLNHNVMYWYQQKSSQAPKLLFHYYDKDFNNEADTPDNFQSRRPNTSFCFLDIRSPGLGDTAMYLCATSGLQGSDGYTFGSGTRLTVV.

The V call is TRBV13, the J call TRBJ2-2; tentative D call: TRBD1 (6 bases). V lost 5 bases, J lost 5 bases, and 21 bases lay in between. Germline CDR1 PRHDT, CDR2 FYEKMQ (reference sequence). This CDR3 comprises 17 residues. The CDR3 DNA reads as TGTGCCAGCAGCCGACCGCCGGACAGTCTGGGGACCGGGGAGCTGTTTTTT. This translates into CASSRPPDSLGTGELFF.

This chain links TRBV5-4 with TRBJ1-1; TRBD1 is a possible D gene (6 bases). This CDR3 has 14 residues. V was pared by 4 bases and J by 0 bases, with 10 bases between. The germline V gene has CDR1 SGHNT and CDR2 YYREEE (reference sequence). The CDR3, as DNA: TGTGCCAGCAGCCCCAGGGGCCTGAACACTGAAGCTTTCTTT. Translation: CASSPRGLNTEAFF.

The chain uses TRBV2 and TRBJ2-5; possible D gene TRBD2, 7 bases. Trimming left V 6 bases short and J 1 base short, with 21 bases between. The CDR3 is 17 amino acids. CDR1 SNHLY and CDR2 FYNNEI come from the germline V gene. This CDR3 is CASRGGLGQGPQETQYF. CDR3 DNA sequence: TGTGCCAGCAGGGGGGGGCTGGGGCAAGGGCCCCAAGAGACCCAGTACTTC.

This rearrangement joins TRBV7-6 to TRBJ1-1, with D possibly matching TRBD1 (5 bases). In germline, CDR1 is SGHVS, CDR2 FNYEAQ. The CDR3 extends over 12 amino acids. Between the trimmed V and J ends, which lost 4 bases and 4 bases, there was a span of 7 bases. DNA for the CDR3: TGTGCCAGCAGCTGGGGCGGCACTGAAGCTTTCTTT. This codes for CASSWGGTEAFF. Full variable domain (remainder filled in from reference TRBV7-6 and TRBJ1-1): GAGVSQSPRYKVTKRGQDVALRCDPISGHVSLYWYRQALGQGPEFLTYFNYEAQQDKSGLPNDRFSAERPEGSISTLTIQRTEQRDSAMYRCASSWGGTEAFFGQGTRLTVV.

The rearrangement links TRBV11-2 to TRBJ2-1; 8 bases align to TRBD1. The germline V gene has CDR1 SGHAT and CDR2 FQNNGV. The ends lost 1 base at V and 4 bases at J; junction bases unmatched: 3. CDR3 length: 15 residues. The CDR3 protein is CASSLVQGVYNEQFF. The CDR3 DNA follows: TGTGCCAGCAGCTTAGTACAGGGGGTGTACAATGAGCAGTTCTTC.

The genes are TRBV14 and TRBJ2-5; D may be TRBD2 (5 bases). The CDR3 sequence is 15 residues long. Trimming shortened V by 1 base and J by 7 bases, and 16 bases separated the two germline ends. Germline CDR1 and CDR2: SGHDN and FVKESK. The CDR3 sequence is CASSQGGLAGGTQYF. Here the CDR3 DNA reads TGTGCCAGCAGCCAAGGAGGGCTAGCCGGAGGGACCCAGTACTTC.

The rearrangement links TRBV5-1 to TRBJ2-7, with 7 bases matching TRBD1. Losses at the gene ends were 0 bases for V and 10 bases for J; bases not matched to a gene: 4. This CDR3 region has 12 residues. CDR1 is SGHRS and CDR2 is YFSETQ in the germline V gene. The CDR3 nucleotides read TGCGCCAGCAGCTTGGAACAGGGGTTACAGTACTTC. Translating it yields CASSLEQGLQYF.

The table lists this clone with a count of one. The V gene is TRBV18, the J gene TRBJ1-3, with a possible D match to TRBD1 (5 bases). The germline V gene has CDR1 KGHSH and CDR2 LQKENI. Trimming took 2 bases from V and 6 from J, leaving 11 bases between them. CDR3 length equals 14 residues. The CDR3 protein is CASSPEQGINTIYF. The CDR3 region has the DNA TGTGCCAGCTCACCAGAGCAGGGCATAAACACCATATATTTT.

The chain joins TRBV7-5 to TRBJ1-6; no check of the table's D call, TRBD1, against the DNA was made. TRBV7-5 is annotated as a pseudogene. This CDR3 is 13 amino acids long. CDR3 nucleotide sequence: TGTGCCAGCAGCTTTAACAGCTATTCACCCCTCCACTTT. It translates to CASSFNSYSPLHF.

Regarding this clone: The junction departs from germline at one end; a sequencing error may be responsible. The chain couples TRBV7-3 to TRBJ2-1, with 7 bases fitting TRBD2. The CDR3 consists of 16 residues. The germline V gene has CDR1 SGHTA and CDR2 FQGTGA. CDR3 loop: CSSSLTASGPYNEQFF. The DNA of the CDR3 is TGTTCCAGCAGCTTAACGGCTAGCGGCCCGTACAATGAGCAGTTCTTC. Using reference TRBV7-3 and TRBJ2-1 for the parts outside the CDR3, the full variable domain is GAGVSQTPSNKVTEKGKYVELRCDPISGHTALYWYRQSLGQGPEFLIYFQGTGAADDSGLPNDRFFAVRPEGSVSTLKIQRTERGDSAVYLCSSSLTASGPYNEQFFGPGTRLTVL.

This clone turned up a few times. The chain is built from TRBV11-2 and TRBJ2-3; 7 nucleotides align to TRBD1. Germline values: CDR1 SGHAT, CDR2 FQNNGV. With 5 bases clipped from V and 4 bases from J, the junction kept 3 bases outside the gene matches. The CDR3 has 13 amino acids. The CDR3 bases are TGTGCCAGCAGCAACAGGGGCGCAGATACGCAGTATTTT. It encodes CASSNRGADTQYF.

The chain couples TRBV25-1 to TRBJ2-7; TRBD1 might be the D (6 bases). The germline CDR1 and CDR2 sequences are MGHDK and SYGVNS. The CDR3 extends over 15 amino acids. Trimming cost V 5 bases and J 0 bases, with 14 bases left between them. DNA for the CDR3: TGTGCCAGCAGTCAATCCGGGACAAGCTCCTACGAGCAGTACTTC. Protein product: CASSQSGTSSYEQYF.

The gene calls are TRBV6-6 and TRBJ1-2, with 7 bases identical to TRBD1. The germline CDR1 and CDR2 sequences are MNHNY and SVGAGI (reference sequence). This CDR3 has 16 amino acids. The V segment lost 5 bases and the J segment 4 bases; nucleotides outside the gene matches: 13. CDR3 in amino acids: CASSPALNRGFYGYTF. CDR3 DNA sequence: TGTGCCAGCAGTCCCGCCCTGAACAGGGGTTTCTATGGCTACACCTTC.

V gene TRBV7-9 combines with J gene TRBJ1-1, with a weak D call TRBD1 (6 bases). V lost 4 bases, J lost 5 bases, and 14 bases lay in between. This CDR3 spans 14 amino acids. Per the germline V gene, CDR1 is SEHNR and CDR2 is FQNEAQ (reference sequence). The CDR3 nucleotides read TGTGCCAGCAGCTCGACAGGCTTGGGAACTGAAGCTTTCTTT. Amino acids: CASSSTGLGTEAFF.